This T cell receptor beta chain was found in a study of blood T cell repertoires in COVID-19. Trimming took 5 bases from V and 11 from J, leaving 15 bases between them. The germline gives CDR1 SGHTA, CDR2 FQGNSA. The length of the CDR3 is 13 residues. In the authors' workflow: Nucleated cell counts were estimated from reference gene primer amplification. The data were produced by immunoSEQ multiplex PCR, yet TCRdb's version contains in-frame clones alone and is incomplete. V, J and clone size are those of that table, while D and trimming were read from the DNA. The table lists 89,000 or so clones, approximately 86% of them singletons.

This chain uses TRBV7-2 with TRBJ1-4, with D unresolved. The sequenced sample consisted of peripheral blood. The TCR was taken from a human donor in a cohort sampled during active COVID-19. The CDR3 coding sequence is TGTGCCAGCAGCCACCGAGGCTTATCGAAACTGTTTTTT. The encoded protein is CASSHRGLSKLFF.